This TCR beta chain is from a study of graft-versus-host responses after intestinal transplantation. With regard to this clone: As yet, its antigen is unknown.

Some clones are missing from TCRdb's copy, which holds only in-frame ones; the method was immunoSEQ multiplex PCR. The sample holds about 27,000 clones, 90% to 95% seen once. Study-wide results and caveats: Researchers found peak circulating GvH clone levels linked to early post-transplant HvG declines.

The input for sequencing was PBMCs, taken 18 days after transplant. The TCR comes from a human patient who received an intestinal transplant, so some T cells may come from the graft donor.

CDR3 sequence (DNA): TGTGCCAGTAGCCATGGGCTCGCAGGGTTCCCATCCACTGAAGCTTTCTTT. Its protein product is CASSHGLAGFPSTEAFF. The chain employs TRBV19 and TRBJ1-1, with D possibly TRBD1 on 5 matching bases. The CDR3 totals 17 residues. Trimming removed 6 bases at V and 4 bases at J, with 24 bases between. CDR1 is LNHDA, CDR2 SQIVND, per germline (reference sequence).